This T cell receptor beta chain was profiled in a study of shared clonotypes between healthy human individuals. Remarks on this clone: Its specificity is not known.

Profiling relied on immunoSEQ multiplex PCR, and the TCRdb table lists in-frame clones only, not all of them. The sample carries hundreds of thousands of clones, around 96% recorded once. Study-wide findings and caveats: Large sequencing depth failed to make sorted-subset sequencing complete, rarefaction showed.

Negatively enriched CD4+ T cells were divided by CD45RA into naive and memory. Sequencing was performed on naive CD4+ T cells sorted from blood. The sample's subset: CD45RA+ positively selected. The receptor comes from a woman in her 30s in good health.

For the CDR3, the DNA is TGTGCCAGCAGCCCACCCGGGAACACTGAAGCTTTCTTT. It yields the protein CASSPPGNTEAFF. This chain connects TRBV11-1 to TRBJ1-1; no clear D gene. Per the germline V gene, CDR1 is SGHAT and CDR2 is FQDESV (reference sequence). The ends were cut back, 5 bases at V and 1 base at J, with 8 bases in the middle. The length of the CDR3 is 13 residues. The whole variable domain, filled in from reference TRBV11-1 and TRBJ1-1, reads EAEVAQSPRYKITEKSQAVAFWCDPISGHATLYWYRQILGQGPELLVQFQDESVVDDSQLPKDRFSAERLKGVDSTLKIQPAELGDSAMYLCASSPPGNTEAFFGQGTRLTVV.